The 5 T cell receptor beta chains presented below share a single source sample, sequenced in a study of T cells in Graves' hyperthyroidism and ophthalmopathy. Amplification yielded TCR beta CDR3 regions, with RNA transcripts as the source. The HTBI primer set drove a first-round RT-PCR of the TCR CDR3. TCRdb reprocessed the multiplex PCR reads with MiXCR, giving one entry per CDR3 protein. The profile shows approximately 610,000 distinct CDR3 sequences, approximately 15% of them singletons. The sequenced material came from blood. These receptors were taken from a woman between 18 and 30 years old with Graves' hyperthyroidism.

This clonotype has only a few counts. The chain couples TRBV11-2 to TRBJ2-5; no firm D call. The V and J ends lost 2 bases and 0 bases respectively, with 7 bases between them. Germline V lookup: CDR1 SGHAT, CDR2 FQNNGV. This CDR3 comprises 14 residues. Here the CDR3 DNA reads TGTGCCAGCAGCTTATCGCGGAACCAAGAGACCCAGTACTTC. Translated, it gives CASSLSRNQETQYF.

This clonotype has only a few counts. This rearrangement joins TRBV18 to TRBJ2-2, with D maybe TRBD2 (5 bases). With 3 bases removed from V and 6 bases from J, the gap between germline ends came to 11 bases. Germline V gives CDR1 KGHSH, CDR2 LQKENI. This CDR3 contains 14 residues. DNA for the CDR3: TGTGCCAGCTCACCCGGGATCCTCGCCGGGGAGCTGTTTTTT. This encodes CASSPGILAGELFF.

This clonotype was detected only a few times. The chain uses TRBV12-3 or TRBV12-4 and TRBJ1-4; D ambiguous. V dropped 2 bases and J dropped 8 bases, with 6 bases sitting between them. The CDR3 is 12 residues long. In nucleotides, the CDR3 is TGTGCCAGCAGTTTATTCGGGGAAAAACTGTTTTTT. Translation: CASSLFGEKLFF.

This clonotype appeared a few times. The chain has TRBV11-2 and TRBJ2-7, with a tentative D call TRBD1 (6 bases). Trimming stripped 5 bases from V and 3 bases from J, with 20 bases between. The CDR3 covers 16 residues. Germline V gives CDR1 SGHAT, CDR2 FQNNGV. The CDR3 bases are TGTGCCAGCAGCGCCCTTTTTCGGCCGACAGGCTACGAGCAGTACTTC. It specifies CASSALFRPTGYEQYF. Using reference TRBV11-2 and TRBJ2-7 for the parts outside the CDR3, the full variable domain is EAGVAQSPRYKIIEKRQSVAFWCNPISGHATLYWYQQILGQGPKLLIQFQNNGVVDDSQLPKDRFSAERLKGVDSTLKIQPAKLEDSAVYLCASSALFRPTGYEQYFGPGTRLTVT.

This clonotype has a count of ten or more. V usage is TRBV28 and J usage is TRBJ1-1; the D is unclear. CDR1 MDHEN and CDR2 SYDVKM come from the germline V gene. The CDR3 sequence is 14 residues long. Deletions cut 5 bases from V and 0 bases from J, with 10 bases between. CDR3 nucleotides: TGTGCCAGCAGTCGCAGAGCTTTGAACACTGAAGCTTTCTTT. It specifies CASSRRALNTEAFF. The variable domain in full, with the rest retrieved from reference TRBV28 and TRBJ1-1, is DVKVTQSSRYLVKRTGEKVFLECVQDMDHENMFWYRQDPGLGLRLIYFSYDVKMKEKGDIPEGYSVSREKKERFSLILESASTNQTSMYLCASSRRALNTEAFFGQGTRLTVV.